The 25 T cell receptor beta chains given below trace back to one sample, sequenced in a study of OX40 agonist ivuxolimab in advanced cancers. The data were produced by immunoSEQ multiplex PCR, yet TCRdb's version contains in-frame clones alone and is incomplete. The table has over 25,000 clones, around 84% seen once. The source material was CD4+ or CD8+ T cells sorted from blood, sampled in a trial of the OX40 agonist ivuxolimab. The receptors derive from an adult with an advanced solid tumor such as melanoma, head and neck, liver or kidney cancer.

The chain recombines TRBV10-2 with TRBJ1-1, with D perhaps TRBD1 (5 bases). The CDR3 runs to 12 residues. Germline CDR1 WSHSY, CDR2 SAAADI. V lost 6 bases and J 6 bases, leaving 11 bases between the germline ends. The CDR3 coding sequence is TGCGCCAGCAGGGGGGAAGGTCCTGAAGCTTTCTTT. Translated, it gives CASRGEGPEAFF.

The chain uses TRBV7-9 and TRBJ1-4; D gene uncertain. V shed 5 bases and J shed 3 bases, with 13 bases lying between them. The germline V gene encodes CDR1 SEHNR and CDR2 FQNEAQ (reference sequence). The CDR3 is 15 residues long. The CDR3 sequence: CASSPPLSANEKLFF. In DNA, the CDR3 is TGTGCCAGCAGCCCGCCCCTCTCGGCTAATGAAAAACTGTTTTTT.

The rearrangement joins TRBV15 to TRBJ2-5; perhaps D is TRBD1 or TRBD2 (5 bases each). The V gene lost 5 bases and the J gene lost 3 bases, with 13 bases spanning the gap. Germline assignment: CDR1 LNHNV and CDR2 YYDKDF (reference sequence). There are 14 residues in the CDR3. CDR3 region: CATSLRDGKETQYF. CDR3 bases: TGTGCCACCAGCCTAAGGGACGGTAAAGAGACCCAGTACTTC.

The gene calls are TRBV30 and TRBJ2-6; the D call may be TRBD1 or TRBD2 (6 bases each). This CDR3 has 17 residues. In germline, CDR1 is GTSNPN, CDR2 SVGIG (reference sequence). Deletions cut 7 bases from V and 0 bases from J, with 19 bases between. CDR3 sequence: CASPAGTRRSGANVLTF. In DNA, the CDR3 is TGTGCCTCCCCCGCGGGGACAAGACGCTCTGGGGCCAACGTCCTGACTTTC.

The chain joins TRBV5-1 to TRBJ2-1; D could derive from TRBD1 or TRBD2 (5 bases each). CDR3 size: 16 residues. V was clipped by 4 bases and J by 2 bases, with 16 bases between them. Germline CDR1 is SGHRS and CDR2 is YFSETQ. The CDR3 sequence: CASSGTTGVAYNEQFF. CDR3 bases: TGCGCCAGCAGCGGGACCACAGGAGTGGCCTACAATGAGCAGTTCTTC.

With regard to this clone: Relative to the germline gene, one junction end is altered; a read error may explain this. The rearrangement uses TRBV7-9 and TRBJ1-2, with 10 nucleotides matching TRBD1. There are 15 residues in the CDR3. Germline V gene sequence: CDR1 SEHNR, CDR2 FQNEAQ (reference sequence). CDR3 region: CASSVAGTGDYGYTF. CDR3 nucleotides: TGTGCCAGCAGCGTAGCCGGGACAGGGGACTATGGCTACACCTTC.

The chain employs TRBV13 and TRBJ2-3; weak D call: TRBD1 (5 bases). Germline V gives CDR1 PRHDT, CDR2 FYEKMQ (reference sequence). The CDR3 extends over 12 amino acids. Trimming took off 7 bases at V and 1 base at J, with 6 bases between the two ends. The CDR3, as DNA: TGTGCCAGCAAAGGGGGCACAGATACGCAGTATTTT. Protein sequence: CASKGGTDTQYF.

V usage is TRBV28 and J usage is TRBJ1-5, with D unclear. This CDR3 contains 12 residues. V was trimmed by 8 bases and J by 1 base, leaving 6 bases between them. Germline CDR1 is MDHEN and CDR2 is SYDVKM. This chain's CDR3 is CASQLSNQPQHF. CDR3 nucleotides: TGTGCCAGCCAACTAAGCAATCAGCCCCAGCATTTT.

The V and J genes are TRBV19 and TRBJ2-3; 9 nucleotides match TRBD2. Germline CDR1 is LNHDA and CDR2 is SQIVND (reference sequence). The CDR3 is 17 amino acids. V shed 0 bases and J 3 bases; nucleotides not matched to a gene: 7. The CDR3 spells CASSIDRASGETDTQYF. CDR3 nucleotide sequence: TGTGCCAGTAGTATAGATAGGGCTAGCGGGGAAACAGATACGCAGTATTTT.

The V and J genes are TRBV5-5 and TRBJ1-1; maybe TRBD1 (5 bases). The CDR3 loop spans 14 amino acids. Germline lookup yields CDR1 SGHKS and CDR2 YYEKEE (reference sequence). The germline V and J ends were trimmed by 0 bases and 3 bases, with 9 bases remaining between them. The CDR3 reads CASSLAGSDTEAFF. The CDR3, as DNA: TGTGCCAGCAGCTTGGCAGGGTCGGACACTGAAGCTTTCTTT.

V usage is TRBV10-3 and J usage is TRBJ2-1; the D is unclear. V was trimmed by 3 bases and J by 8 bases, leaving 11 bases between them. Germline V lookup: CDR1 ENHRY, CDR2 SYGVKD. The CDR3 length is 13 residues. CDR3 residues: CAISEWPSDEQFF. CDR3 nucleotide sequence: TGTGCCATCAGTGAATGGCCGTCCGATGAGCAGTTCTTC.

This chain joins TRBV5-1 and TRBJ2-1; D not resolved. In germline, CDR1 is SGHRS, CDR2 YFSETQ. V was shortened by 4 bases and J by 7 bases, with 6 bases between the two germline ends. The CDR3 is made up of 11 amino acids. The CDR3 nucleotides read TGCGCCAGCAGCCTAACAAATGAGCAGTTCTTC. Translating gives CASSLTNEQFF.

The chain links TRBV6-1 to TRBJ1-2; D call uncertain. V gave up 11 bases and J gave up 7 bases, with 20 bases separating them. The CDR3 has 13 amino acids. CDR1 MNHNS and CDR2 SASEGT come from the germline V gene. The CDR3 DNA reads as TGTGCCTCTCCCCGTCCGGGGTCGCGTGGCTACACCTTC. Encoded protein: CASPRPGSRGYTF.

The chain joins TRBV10-2 to TRBJ2-1; D is ambiguous. Per the germline V gene, CDR1 is WSHSY and CDR2 is SAAADI. The CDR3 loop spans 14 amino acids. Deletions cut 4 bases from V and 0 bases from J, with 7 bases between. In nucleotides, the CDR3 is TGCGCCAGCAGTGTCAGCCTCTCCTACAATGAGCAGTTCTTC. Protein: CASSVSLSYNEQFF.

This clone is termed medium-sized (0.01 to 0.1%). J is TRBJ2-5 and V is TRBV2; 10 bases align to TRBD1. Unmatched junction bases numbered 8, after V lost 7 bases and J lost 6 bases. CDR1 SNHLY and CDR2 FYNNEI come from the germline V gene. CDR3 size: 14 residues. The CDR3 nucleotides are TGTGCCAGCAAGGGGGACAGGGGTTACCAGACCCAGTACTTC. Its protein product is CASKGDRGYQTQYF.

This rearrangement joins TRBV9 to TRBJ2-7, with unresolved D. This CDR3 comprises 14 residues. Germline V gene sequence: CDR1 SGDLS, CDR2 YYNGEE. V was clipped by 0 bases and J by 1 base, with 8 bases between them. CDR3: CASSVALQSYEQYF. The CDR3, as DNA: TGTGCCAGCAGCGTAGCTCTACAGTCCTACGAGCAGTACTTC.

The count of this clone is one. The chain recombines TRBV4-1 with TRBJ2-5; D gene unclear. The J call is in doubt because the DNA end fits TRBJ2-7 better. The CDR3 loop spans 15 amino acids. CDR1 is MGHRA, CDR2 YSYEKL, per germline. CDR3: CASSPGLSGTYEQYF. The CDR3 region has the DNA TGCGCCAGCAGCCCAGGCCTATCAGGCACCTACGAGCAGTACTTC.

The rearrangement links TRBV7-6 to TRBJ2-5; 7 bases fit TRBD2. The CDR3 runs 14 residues. The germline gives CDR1 SGHVS, CDR2 FNYEAQ. Trimming removed 2 bases from V and 4 bases from J; junction bases left unmatched: 4. CDR3 in DNA: TGTGCCAGCAGCTTACTGGGGAGGGGAGAGACCCAGTACTTC. Translation gives CASSLLGRGETQYF. The full variable domain, completed using reference TRBV7-6 and TRBJ2-5, is GAGVSQSPRYKVTKRGQDVALRCDPISGHVSLYWYRQALGQGPEFLTYFNYEAQQDKSGLPNDRFSAERPEGSISTLTIQRTEQRDSAMYRCASSLLGRGETQYFGPGTRLLVL.

This sequence joins TRBV27 and TRBJ2-5, with D possibly TRBD2 on 5 matching bases. CDR3 length: 15 amino acids. Trimming removed 5 bases at V and 1 base at J, with 14 bases between. Germline CDR1 and CDR2: MNHEY and SMNVEV (reference sequence). Here the CDR3 reads CASSPRPGIQETQYF. CDR3 in DNA: TGTGCCAGCAGTCCCCGGCCGGGGATCCAAGAGACCCAGTACTTC.

J is TRBJ2-7 and V is TRBV9, with 9 bases aligning to TRBD2. CDR3 length equals 17 residues. V shed 4 bases, J shed 4 bases, and the junction held 15 bases outside the gene matches. CDR1 is SGDLS and CDR2 is YYNGEE in the germline V gene. The CDR3: CASSSGISGRLGYEQYF. The CDR3 coding sequence is TGTGCCAGCAGCTCAGGGATTAGCGGGAGATTGGGTTACGAGCAGTACTTC.

The V and J genes are TRBV7-9 and TRBJ2-7, with unresolved D. V was clipped by 0 bases and J by 2 bases, with 2 bases between them. In germline, CDR1 is SEHNR, CDR2 FQNEAQ (reference sequence). CDR3 length: 12 amino acids. The CDR3 DNA reads as TGTGCCAGCAGCTTAGCCACCTACGAGCAGTACTTC. Protein sequence: CASSLATYEQYF.

The chain has TRBV7-9 and TRBJ1-3; the D gene is possibly TRBD1 (5 bases). CDR3 length equals 15 residues. V dropped 5 bases and J dropped 0 bases, with 11 bases sitting between them. In germline, CDR1 is SEHNR, CDR2 FQNEAQ (reference sequence). The CDR3 reads CASSLGVSSGNTIYF. CDR3 sequence (DNA): TGTGCCAGCAGCCTGGGGGTTTCCTCTGGAAACACCATATATTTT.

The genes are TRBV4-3 and TRBJ2-1; 8 positions agree with TRBD2. Germline V lookup: CDR1 LGHNA, CDR2 YSLEER. V lost 2 bases and J lost 3; bases outside the gene matches: 6. The CDR3 is made up of 16 amino acids. The CDR3 coding sequence is TGCGCCAGCAGCCAAAAACTAGCGGAACGCTACAATGAGCAGTTCTTC. Protein product: CASSQKLAERYNEQFF.

V is TRBV4-1 and J is TRBJ2-1, with 7 bases fitting TRBD2. Germline CDR1 MGHRA, CDR2 YSYEKL. J lost 2 bases, V lost 2 bases, and 3 bases had no gene match. This CDR3 region has 15 residues. CDR3 sequence (DNA): TGCGCCAGCAGCCAAACTAGCGAGACCTACAATGAGCAGTTCTTC. It specifies CASSQTSETYNEQFF.

The rearrangement joins TRBV7-8 to TRBJ2-5; 12 nucleotides match TRBD1. Germline V gene lookup returns CDR1 SGHVS and CDR2 FQNEAQ. The CDR3 covers 15 residues. Germline trimming cut 4 bases from V and 4 bases from J; bases unmatched to any gene: 4. The CDR3 nucleotides are TGTGCCAGCAGCTCCGGGACAGGGGGCGGAGAGACCCAGTACTTC. This encodes CASSSGTGGGETQYF.